A selection of T cell receptor beta chains follows, all from one sample in a study of beta chain features in type 1 diabetes. The repertoire was sequenced with immunoSEQ multiplex PCR; TCRdb's copy has only in-frame clones and lacks some. The table lists approximately 330,000 clones, more than 9.5% of them singletons. The sample was naive CD4+ T cells from blood. The source of these receptors is a woman in her thirties in good health. Both conserved end residues are part of each CDR3. D genes are given only for firm matches. Some rows mark clone size as missing; the rest say once, few, many or name a class of expanded clone.

J gene: TRBJ2-7
clone size: few
V gene: TRBV4-3
D gene: TRBD2
CDR3 protein: CASSQDTSGDSYEQYF
CDR3 DNA: TGCGCCAGCAGCCAAGATACTAGCGGAGACTCCTACGAGCAGTACTTC

J gene: TRBJ2-2
clone size: few
V gene: TRBV6-6
D gene: TRBD1
CDR3 protein: CASSYRQGDTGELFF
CDR3 DNA: TGTGCCAGCAGTTACAGGCAGGGGGACACCGGGGAGCTGTTTTTT

J gene: TRBJ2-1
clone size: NA
V gene: TRBV28
D gene: TRBD1
CDR3 protein: CASSFYGTGYLGEQFF
CDR3 DNA: TGTGCCAGCAGTTTTTACGGGACAGGGTATTTGGGTGAGCAGTTCTTC

J gene: TRBJ2-1
clone size: few
V gene: TRBV2
D gene: TRBD1
CDR3 protein: CASRGTGTGYNEQFF
CDR3 DNA: TGTGCCAGCAGGGGTACCGGGACAGGTTACAATGAGCAGTTCTTC

J gene: TRBJ1-2
clone size: few
V gene: TRBV7-9
D gene: TRBD1
CDR3 protein: CASKRTGVYGYTF
CDR3 DNA: TGTGCCAGCAAAAGGACAGGGGTGTATGGCTACACCTTC

J gene: TRBJ1-4
clone size: NA
V gene: TRBV30
D gene: NA
CDR3 protein: CAWSDGGVNEKLFF
CDR3 DNA: TGTGCCTGGAGCGACGGGGGGGTTAATGAAAAACTGTTTTTT

J gene: TRBJ2-1
clone size: few
V gene: TRBV2
D gene: TRBD2
CDR3 protein: CASEGTSGRNEQFF
CDR3 DNA: TGTGCCTCCGAAGGGACTAGCGGGAGAAATGAGCAGTTCTTC

J gene: TRBJ2-5
clone size: few
V gene: TRBV7-9
D gene: TRBD1
CDR3 protein: CASSLTGTGTQETQYF
CDR3 DNA: TGTGCCAGCAGCTTAACGGGGACAGGGACCCAAGAGACCCAGTACTTC

J gene: TRBJ1-2
clone size: few
V gene: TRBV9
D gene: TRBD1
CDR3 protein: CASSFRTGWAESYTF
CDR3 DNA: TGTGCCAGCAGCTTTCGGACAGGGTGGGCTGAGAGCTACACCTTC

J gene: TRBJ2-1
clone size: NA
V gene: TRBV7-9
D gene: NA
CDR3 protein: CASSPGKDYPYNEQFF
CDR3 DNA: TGTGCCAGCAGCCCTGGCAAGGACTACCCCTATAATGAGCAGTTCTTC

J gene: TRBJ1-1
clone size: NA
V gene: TRBV11-3
D gene: TRBD1
CDR3 protein: CASSFDRGPEAFF
CDR3 DNA: TGTGCCAGCAGCTTCGACAGGGGCCCTGAAGCTTTCTTT

J gene: TRBJ2-2
clone size: few
V gene: TRBV7-3
D gene: TRBD2
CDR3 protein: CASWGSGGKTGELFF
CDR3 DNA: TGTGCCAGCTGGGGGAGCGGGGGAAAGACCGGGGAGCTGTTTTTT

J gene: TRBJ2-1
clone size: NA
V gene: TRBV7-2
D gene: NA
CDR3 protein: CASSSSPSSYNEQFF
CDR3 DNA: TGTGCCAGCAGCTCGAGCCCGAGCTCCTACAATGAGCAGTTCTTC

J gene: TRBJ2-7
clone size: few
V gene: TRBV5-4
D gene: TRBD2
CDR3 protein: CASSLDGLAGGPLSYEQYF
CDR3 DNA: TGTGCCAGCAGCTTGGACGGACTAGCGGGAGGCCCGCTCTCCTACGAGCAGTACTTC

J gene: TRBJ1-1
clone size: NA
V gene: TRBV7-3
D gene: TRBD1
CDR3 protein: CASSTGENTEAFF
CDR3 DNA: TGTGCCAGCAGCACAGGGGAGAACACTGAAGCTTTCTTT

J gene: TRBJ2-7
clone size: NA
V gene: TRBV5-1
D gene: TRBD1
CDR3 protein: CASSLRGQGSGEQYF
CDR3 DNA: TGCGCCAGCAGCTTGAGGGGGCAGGGAAGCGGCGAGCAGTACTTC

J gene: TRBJ1-1
clone size: few
V gene: TRBV7-9
D gene: TRBD1
CDR3 protein: CASSARGRDAFF
CDR3 DNA: TGTGCCAGCAGCGCCAGGGGGCGAGATGCTTTCTTT

J gene: TRBJ2-7
clone size: few
V gene: TRBV7-9
D gene: NA
CDR3 protein: CASSRPSRTAGYEQYF
CDR3 DNA: TGTGCCAGCAGCCGACCGTCGAGGACGGCGGGCTACGAGCAGTACTTC

J gene: TRBJ2-6
clone size: NA
V gene: TRBV27
D gene: TRBD1
CDR3 protein: CASSFGQGAGANVLTF
CDR3 DNA: TGTGCCAGCAGTTTCGGGCAGGGGGCTGGGGCCAACGTCCTGACTTTC

J gene: TRBJ2-5
clone size: NA
V gene: TRBV7-9
D gene: TRBD2
CDR3 protein: CASSLARTSGDQETQYF
CDR3 DNA: TGTGCCAGCAGCTTAGCGCGAACTAGCGGGGATCAAGAGACCCAGTACTTC

J gene: TRBJ2-5
clone size: NA
V gene: TRBV19
D gene: NA
CDR3 protein: CASSIKLQETQYF
CDR3 DNA: TGTGCCAGTAGTATCAAGCTACAAGAGACCCAGTACTTC

J gene: TRBJ2-1
clone size: NA
V gene: TRBV4-3
D gene: NA
CDR3 protein: CASSQGLASEGPYNEQFF
CDR3 DNA: TGCGCCAGCAGCCAGGGCCTGGCTAGCGAGGGCCCCTACAATGAGCAGTTCTTC

J gene: TRBJ2-7
clone size: few
V gene: TRBV5-4
D gene: NA
CDR3 protein: CASSPRGSGESYEQYF
CDR3 DNA: TGTGCCAGCAGCCCGCGGGGTAGCGGTGAGTCCTACGAGCAGTACTTC

J gene: TRBJ1-2
clone size: NA
V gene: TRBV4-2
D gene: TRBD1
CDR3 protein: CASSQEYGQGNGYTF
CDR3 DNA: TGTGCCAGCAGCCAAGAATACGGACAGGGGAACGGCTACACCTTC

J gene: TRBJ2-4
clone size: NA
V gene: TRBV15
D gene: NA
CDR3 protein: CATSRDTGGGFQYF
CDR3 DNA: TGTGCCACCAGCAGAGATACCGGGGGAGGCTTTCAGTACTTC

J gene: TRBJ2-5
clone size: NA
V gene: TRBV7-2
D gene: NA
CDR3 protein: CASSLGGKSQYF
CDR3 DNA: TGTGCCAGCAGCTTAGGCGGGAAGTCCCAGTACTTC

J gene: TRBJ2-1
clone size: NA
V gene: TRBV28
D gene: NA
CDR3 protein: CASSSGQSNEQFF
CDR3 DNA: TGTGCCAGCAGTTCCGGACAATCCAATGAGCAGTTCTTC

J gene: TRBJ2-5
clone size: NA
V gene: TRBV7-3
D gene: NA
CDR3 protein: CASSLTPAGFQETQYF
CDR3 DNA: TGTGCCAGCAGCTTAACCCCGGCAGGGTTCCAAGAGACCCAGTACTTC

J gene: TRBJ1-1
clone size: NA
V gene: TRBV5-1
D gene: NA
CDR3 protein: CASSRLTDSNTEAFF
CDR3 DNA: TGCGCCAGCAGCCGACTGACAGATTCGAACACTGAAGCTTTCTTT